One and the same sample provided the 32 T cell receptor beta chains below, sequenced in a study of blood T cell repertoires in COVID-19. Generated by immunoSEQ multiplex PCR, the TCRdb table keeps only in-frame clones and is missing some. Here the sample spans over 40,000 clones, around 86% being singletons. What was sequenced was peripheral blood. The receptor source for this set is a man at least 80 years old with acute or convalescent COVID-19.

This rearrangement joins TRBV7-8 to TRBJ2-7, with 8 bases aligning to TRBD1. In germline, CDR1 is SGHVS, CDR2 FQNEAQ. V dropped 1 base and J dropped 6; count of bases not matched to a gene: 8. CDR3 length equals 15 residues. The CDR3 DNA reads TGTGCCAGCAGCTTAGTTGGACAGGGAGCGGGCGAGCAGTACTTC. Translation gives CASSLVGQGAGEQYF.

The DNA of the CDR3 is TGTGCCAGCAGCTTAGGGAGGGCCCCGCAAGAGACCCAGTACTTC. Translating gives CASSLGRAPQETQYF. V is TRBV7-2 and J is TRBJ2-5, with D perhaps matching TRBD2 (6 bases). The CDR3 has 15 residues. Trimming shortened V by 1 base and J by 2 bases, and 11 bases separated the two germline ends. CDR1 is SGHTA and CDR2 is FQGNSA in the germline V gene. The complete variable domain, with remaining parts taken from reference TRBV7-2 and TRBJ2-5, reads GAGVSQSPSNKVTEKGKDVELRCDPISGHTALYWYRQSLGQGLEFLIYFQGNSAPDKSGLPSDRFSAERTGGSVSTLTIQRTQQEDSAVYLCASSLGRAPQETQYFGPGTRLLVL.

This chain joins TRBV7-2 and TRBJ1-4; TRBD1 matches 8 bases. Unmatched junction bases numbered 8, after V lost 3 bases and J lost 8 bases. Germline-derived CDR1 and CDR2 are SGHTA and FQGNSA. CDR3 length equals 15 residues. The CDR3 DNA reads TGTGCCAGCAGCTTCTTGACAGGGGTATTCGAAAAACTGTTTTTT. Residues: CASSFLTGVFEKLFF.

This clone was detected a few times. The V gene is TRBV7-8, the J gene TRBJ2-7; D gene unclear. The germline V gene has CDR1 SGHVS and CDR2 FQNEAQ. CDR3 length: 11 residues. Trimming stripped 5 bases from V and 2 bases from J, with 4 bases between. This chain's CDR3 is CASSTPYEQYF. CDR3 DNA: TGTGCCAGCAGCACACCCTACGAGCAGTACTTC.

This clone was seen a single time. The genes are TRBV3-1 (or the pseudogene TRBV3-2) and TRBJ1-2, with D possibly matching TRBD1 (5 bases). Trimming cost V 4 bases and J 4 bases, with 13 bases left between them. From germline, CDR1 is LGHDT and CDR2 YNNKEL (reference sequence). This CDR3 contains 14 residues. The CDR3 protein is CASSPAGRSYGYTF. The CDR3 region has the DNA TGTGCCAGCAGCCCCGCGGGACGGAGCTATGGCTACACCTTC.

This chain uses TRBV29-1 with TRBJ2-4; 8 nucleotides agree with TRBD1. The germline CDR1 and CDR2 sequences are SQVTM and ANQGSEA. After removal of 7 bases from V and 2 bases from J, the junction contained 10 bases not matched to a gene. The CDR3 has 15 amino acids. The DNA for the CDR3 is TGCAGCGCGATTAGACAGGGGCAGTCCAAAAACATTCAGTACTTC. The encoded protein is CSAIRQGQSKNIQYF.

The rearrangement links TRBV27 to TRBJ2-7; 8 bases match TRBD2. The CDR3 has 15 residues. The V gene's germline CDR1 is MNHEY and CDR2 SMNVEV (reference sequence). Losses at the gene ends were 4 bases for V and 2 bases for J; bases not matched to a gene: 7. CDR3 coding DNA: TGTGCCAGCAGTTGGGCGCCGGGACTAGCCTACGAGCAGTACTTC. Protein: CASSWAPGLAYEQYF.

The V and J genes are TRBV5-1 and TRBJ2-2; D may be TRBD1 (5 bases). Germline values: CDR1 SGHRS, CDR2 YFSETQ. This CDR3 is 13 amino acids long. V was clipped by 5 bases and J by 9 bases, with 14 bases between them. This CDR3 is CASSSQGTWELFF. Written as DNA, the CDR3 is TGCGCCAGCAGTTCTCAGGGAACCTGGGAGCTGTTTTTT.

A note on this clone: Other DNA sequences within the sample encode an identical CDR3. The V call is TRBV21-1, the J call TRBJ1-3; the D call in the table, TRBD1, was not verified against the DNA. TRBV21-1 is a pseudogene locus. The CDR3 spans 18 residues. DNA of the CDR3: TGTGCCAGCAGCAGCCAAAACAGGGGTCAAGGTAACGGAAACACCATATATTTT. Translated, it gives CASSSQNRGQGNGNTIYF.

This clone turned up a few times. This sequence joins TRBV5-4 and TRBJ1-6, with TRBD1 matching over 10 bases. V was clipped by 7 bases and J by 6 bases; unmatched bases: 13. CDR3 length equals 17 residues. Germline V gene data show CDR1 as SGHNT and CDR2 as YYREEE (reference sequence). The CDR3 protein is CASGPWTGGGSNSPLHF. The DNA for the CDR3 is TGTGCCAGCGGACCCTGGACAGGGGGAGGTAGTAATTCACCCCTCCACTTT.

CDR3 sequence reads: CASSQRGRAGTGGAEAFF. DNA for the CDR3: TGCGCCAGCAGCCAACGGGGGAGGGCCGGGACCGGGGGCGCTGAAGCTTTCTTT. The V and J genes are TRBV4-3 and TRBJ1-1, with D tentatively TRBD1 (6 bases). Per germline, CDR1 LGHNA and CDR2 YSLEER. V shed 2 bases and J shed 6 bases, with 25 bases lying between them. The CDR3 is made up of 18 amino acids.

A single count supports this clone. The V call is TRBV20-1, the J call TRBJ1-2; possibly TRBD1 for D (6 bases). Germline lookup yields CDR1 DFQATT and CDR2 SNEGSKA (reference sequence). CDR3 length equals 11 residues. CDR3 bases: TGCAGGGGGGAGGGGGATCATGGCTACACCTTC. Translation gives CRGEGDHGYTF.

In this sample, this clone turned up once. This chain's CDR3 is CASSQASGVYNEQFF. The CDR3 region has the DNA TGTGCCAGCAGCCAAGCTAGCGGGGTCTACAATGAGCAGTTCTTC. The gene calls are TRBV14 and TRBJ2-1, with 9 bases fitting TRBD2. Germline CDR1 SGHDN, CDR2 FVKESK. Losses at the gene ends were 1 base for V and 3 bases for J; bases not matched to a gene: 1. The CDR3 spans 15 residues. Supplemented by reference TRBV14 and TRBJ2-1, the full variable domain reads EAGVTQFPSHSVIEKGQTVTLRCDPISGHDNLYWYRRVMGKEIKFLLHFVKESKQDESGMPNNRFLAERTGGTYSTLKVQPAELEDSGVYFCASSQASGVYNEQFFGPGTRLTVL.

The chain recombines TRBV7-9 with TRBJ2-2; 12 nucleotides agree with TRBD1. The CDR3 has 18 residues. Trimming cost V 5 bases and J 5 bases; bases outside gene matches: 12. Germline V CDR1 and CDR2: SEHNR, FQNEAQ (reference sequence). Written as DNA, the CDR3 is TGTGCCAGCAGCGCCCGGGACAGGGGGCGCGTAAGGACCGGGGAGCTGTTTTTT. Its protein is CASSARDRGRVRTGELFF.

This CDR3 is CASTRDGTSNTEAFF. CDR3 in DNA: TGCGCCAGCACCCGAGACGGGACATCGAACACTGAAGCTTTCTTT. The rearrangement links TRBV5-1 to TRBJ1-1, with D maybe TRBD1 (6 bases). Per germline, CDR1 SGHRS and CDR2 YFSETQ. This CDR3 comprises 15 residues. Trimming left V 6 bases short and J 1 base short, with 16 bases between. Based on the CDR3 plus reference TRBV5-1 and TRBJ1-1, the full variable domain is KAGVTQTPRYLIKTRGQQVTLSCSPISGHRSVSWYQQTPGQGLQFLFEYFSETQRNKGNFPGRFSGRQFSNSRSEMNVSTLELGDSALYLCASTRDGTSNTEAFFGQGTRLTVV.

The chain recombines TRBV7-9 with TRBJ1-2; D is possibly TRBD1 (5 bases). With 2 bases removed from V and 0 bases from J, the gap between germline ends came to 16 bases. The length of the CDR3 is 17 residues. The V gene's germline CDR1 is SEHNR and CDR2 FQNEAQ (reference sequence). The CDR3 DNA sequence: TGTGCCAGCAGCTTAATCGGGGGAGGAGGTACTAACTATGGCTACACCTTC. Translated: CASSLIGGGGTNYGYTF.

CDR3 protein: CASSEDTRYEQYF. The DNA for the CDR3 is TGTGCCAGTAGTGAGGACACCCGCTACGAGCAGTACTTC. The V and J genes are TRBV19 and TRBJ2-7; possible D gene TRBD1, 5 bases. The CDR3 has 13 amino acids. V was pared by 5 bases and J by 3 bases, with 11 bases between. Germline V gives CDR1 LNHDA, CDR2 SQIVND (reference sequence).

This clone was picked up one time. CDR3 nucleotides: TGTGCCAGCAGTCCCACCTTCCAGGGGGGCTATGGCTACACCTTC. It yields the protein CASSPTFQGGYGYTF. The chain carries TRBV5-4 and TRBJ1-2; 7 bases are a match to TRBD1. With 5 bases clipped from V and 4 bases from J, the junction kept 11 bases outside the gene matches. The CDR3 covers 15 residues. CDR1 SGHNT and CDR2 YYREEE come from the germline V gene (reference sequence).

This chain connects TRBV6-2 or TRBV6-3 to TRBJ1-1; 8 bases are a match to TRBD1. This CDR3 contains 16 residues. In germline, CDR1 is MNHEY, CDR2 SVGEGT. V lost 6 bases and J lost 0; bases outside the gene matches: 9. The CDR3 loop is CASSHRGNPLNTEAFF. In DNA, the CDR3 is TGTGCCAGCAGCCACAGGGGGAACCCCTTGAACACTGAAGCTTTCTTT.

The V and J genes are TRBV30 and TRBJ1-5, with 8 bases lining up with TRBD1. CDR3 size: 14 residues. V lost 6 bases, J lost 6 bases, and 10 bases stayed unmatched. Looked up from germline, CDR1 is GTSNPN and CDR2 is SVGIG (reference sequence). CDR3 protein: CACRPGGAGQPQHF. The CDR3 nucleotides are TGTGCCTGTCGACCAGGGGGCGCGGGTCAGCCCCAGCATTTT.

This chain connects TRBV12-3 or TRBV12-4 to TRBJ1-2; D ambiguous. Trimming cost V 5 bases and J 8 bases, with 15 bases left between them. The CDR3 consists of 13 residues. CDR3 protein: CASSPPERGGYTF. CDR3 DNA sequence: TGTGCCAGCAGTCCCCCGGAGCGGGGAGGCTACACCTTC.

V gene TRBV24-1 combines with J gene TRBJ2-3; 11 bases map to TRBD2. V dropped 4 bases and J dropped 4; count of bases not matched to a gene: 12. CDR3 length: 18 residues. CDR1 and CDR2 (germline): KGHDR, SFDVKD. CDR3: CATSDNPPLAGGPDTQYF. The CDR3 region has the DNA TGTGCCACCAGTGACAATCCCCCCCTAGCGGGGGGCCCAGATACGCAGTATTTT.

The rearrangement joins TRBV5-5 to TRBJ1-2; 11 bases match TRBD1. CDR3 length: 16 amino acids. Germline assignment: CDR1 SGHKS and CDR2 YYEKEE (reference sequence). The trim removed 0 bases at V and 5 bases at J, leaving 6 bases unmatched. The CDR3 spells CASSLAGTGGPYGYTF. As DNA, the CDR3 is TGTGCCAGCAGCTTGGCCGGGACAGGGGGACCTTATGGCTACACCTTC.

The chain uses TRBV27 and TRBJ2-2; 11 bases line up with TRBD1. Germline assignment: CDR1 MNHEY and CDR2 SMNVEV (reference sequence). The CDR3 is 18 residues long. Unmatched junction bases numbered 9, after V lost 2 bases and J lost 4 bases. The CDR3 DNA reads TGTGCCAGCAGTTTAATTATCGGGACAGGGGGAAGCACCGGGGAGCTGTTTTTT. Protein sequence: CASSLIIGTGGSTGELFF.

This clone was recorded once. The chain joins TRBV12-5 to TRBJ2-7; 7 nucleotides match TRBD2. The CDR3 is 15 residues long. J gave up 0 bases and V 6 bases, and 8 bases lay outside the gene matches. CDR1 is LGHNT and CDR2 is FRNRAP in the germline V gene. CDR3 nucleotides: TGTGCTAGTGGCTCCCCCCGGGACTACTCCTACGAGCAGTACTTC. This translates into CASGSPRDYSYEQYF.

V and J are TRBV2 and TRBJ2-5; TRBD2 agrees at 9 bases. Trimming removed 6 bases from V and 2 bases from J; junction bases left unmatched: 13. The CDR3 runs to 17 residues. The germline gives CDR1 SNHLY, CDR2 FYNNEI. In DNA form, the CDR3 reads TGTGCCAGCAGAGCCGTAGTAGCGGGGGTCTGGCAAGAGACCCAGTACTTC. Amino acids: CASRAVVAGVWQETQYF.

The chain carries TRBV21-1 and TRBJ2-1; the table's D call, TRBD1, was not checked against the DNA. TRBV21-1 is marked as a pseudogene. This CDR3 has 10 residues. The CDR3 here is CASSKRGLIF. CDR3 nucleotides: TGTGCCAGCAGCAAAAGGGGTCTGATCTTC.

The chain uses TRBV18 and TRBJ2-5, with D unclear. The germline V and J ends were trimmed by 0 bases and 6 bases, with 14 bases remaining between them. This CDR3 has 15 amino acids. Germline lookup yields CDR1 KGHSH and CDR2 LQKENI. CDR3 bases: TGTGCCAGCTCACCACCGGGCTCCTCCGGAAAGACCCAGTACTTC. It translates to CASSPPGSSGKTQYF.

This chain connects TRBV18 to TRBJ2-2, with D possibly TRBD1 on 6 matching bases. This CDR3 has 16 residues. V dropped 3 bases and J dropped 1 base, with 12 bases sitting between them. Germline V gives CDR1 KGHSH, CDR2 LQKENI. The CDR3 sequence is CASSPRWTENTGELFF. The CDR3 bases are TGTGCCAGCTCACCGCGTTGGACAGAGAACACCGGGGAGCTGTTTTTT.

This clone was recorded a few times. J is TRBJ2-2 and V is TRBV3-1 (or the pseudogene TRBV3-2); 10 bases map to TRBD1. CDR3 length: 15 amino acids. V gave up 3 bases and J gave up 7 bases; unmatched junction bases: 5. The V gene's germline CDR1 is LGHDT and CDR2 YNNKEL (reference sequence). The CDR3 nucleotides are TGTGCCAGCAGCCAGGGACAGGGGATCGGCGGGGAGCTGTTTTTT. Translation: CASSQGQGIGGELFF.

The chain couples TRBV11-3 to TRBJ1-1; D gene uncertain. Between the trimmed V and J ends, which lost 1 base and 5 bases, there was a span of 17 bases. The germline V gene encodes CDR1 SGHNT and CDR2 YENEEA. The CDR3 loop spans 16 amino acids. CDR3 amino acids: CASSLGPGVSGTEAFF. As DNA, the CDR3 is TGTGCCAGCAGCTTAGGTCCTGGGGTTTCGGGGACTGAAGCTTTCTTT. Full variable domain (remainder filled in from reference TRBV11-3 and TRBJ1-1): EAGVVQSPRYKIIEKKQPVAFWCNPISGHNTLYWYLQNLGQGPELLIRYENEEAVDDSQLPKDRFSAERLKGVDSTLKIQPAELGDSAVYLCASSLGPGVSGTEAFFGQGTRLTVV.

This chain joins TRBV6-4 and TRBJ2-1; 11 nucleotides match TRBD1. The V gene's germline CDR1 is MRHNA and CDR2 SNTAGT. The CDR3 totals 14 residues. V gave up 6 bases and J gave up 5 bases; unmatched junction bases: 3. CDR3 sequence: CASSRDRGDNEQFF. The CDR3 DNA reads TGTGCCAGCAGCCGGGACAGGGGGGACAATGAGCAGTTCTTC.